This TCR beta chain was sequenced for a study of blood T cell repertoires in COVID-19. Study background: Samples came from the United States, Italy and Spain, spanning acute and convalescent COVID-19. PBMCs, B-cell-depleted T cells, or T cells provided the cDNA or gDNA that made up the material.

As handled by the study authors: From reference gene primer amplification, estimates of nucleated cell counts were derived. Only in-frame clones appear in the TCRdb table, and some are missing; sequencing was by immunoSEQ multiplex PCR. That table is the source of V, J and clone size, and D and trimming were worked out from the DNA. This repertoire shows over 150,000 clones, roughly four fifths found once; its top ten account for roughly 7.5%. The Seattle patients joined while their infection was active and were tracked longitudinally afterward. The CDR3 has 16 amino acids. The germline gives CDR1 LNHDA, CDR2 SQIVND (reference sequence). V was clipped by 1 base and J by 1 base, with 10 bases between them.

The rearrangement joins TRBV19 to TRBJ2-2; D perhaps matches TRBD2 (5 bases). This TCR was recovered from a woman between 65 and 79 years old with COVID-19, enrolled during active disease. Sequencing input: peripheral blood. The chain's CDR3 is CASSIGQRWNTGELFF. As DNA, the CDR3 is TGTGCCAGTAGTATAGGGCAGCGGTGGAACACCGGGGAGCTGTTTTTT.